This T cell receptor (beta chain) was observed in a study of shared clonotypes between healthy human individuals. Points from the study as a whole: Inspection by rarefaction showed sorted-subset sequencing to be incomplete despite large depth.

As for this clone: Its antigen remains unidentified.

The CDR3 is 13 amino acids. Germline values: CDR1 MDHEN, CDR2 SYDVKM. The trim removed 5 bases at V and 13 bases at J, leaving 13 bases unmatched. Clones were read by immunoSEQ multiplex PCR, and TCRdb kept only the in-frame ones, dropping some. This sample has 2 million to 3 million clones, with roughly 93% found just once. Sample: naive CD4+ T cells from PBMCs. The subset here: CD45RA+ positively selected. The sequence was obtained from a man aged 18-30 years in good health. Some clones in this sample may be carry-over from other donors' samples. This sequence joins TRBV28 and TRBJ1-1; 7 bases are shared with TRBD1. The CDR3: CASSPGTVTFGFF. The CDR3 DNA is TGTGCCAGCAGTCCCGGGACAGTCACTTTTGGTTTCTTT.